The source of this TCR beta chain is a study of human T cells and chemical hapten exposure. Study results and limitations: Expanded TCRs were compared with controls, and the expanded TCRs formed significantly more large CDR3 similarity clusters.

The CDR3 is 14 amino acids. The V gene lost 5 bases and the J gene lost 4 bases, with 14 bases spanning the gap. CDR1 is SEHNR, CDR2 FQNEAQ, per germline (reference sequence). Time point of the sample: patch test 1, 2 weeks after DPC sensitization. Treatment noted: therapeutic diphenylcyclopropenone sensitization with weekly scalp DPC. Ten or more counts support this clonotype. As yet, its antigen is unknown. The library tagged individual cDNA molecules with unique molecular identifiers. TCRdb itself ran the RACE reads through MiXCR, one entry per CDR3 protein. This sample has around 300,000 distinct CDR3 sequences, with around 6.9% found just once.

The rearrangement joins TRBV7-9 to TRBJ1-1, with D possibly matching TRBD1 (5 bases). The specimen was whole blood, collected in connection with sensitization to the hapten diphenylcyclopropenone (DPC). The source is a young woman with alopecia areata. Some clones in this sample may be carry-over from other donors' samples. CDR3 in DNA: TGTGCCAGCAGCCGGGCCGACAGTAGCACTGAAGCTTTCTTT. The encoded protein is CASSRADSSTEAFF.